Below, 24 T cell receptor beta chains from the same sample are listed, as sequenced in a study of blood T cell repertoires in COVID-19. Sequenced by immunoSEQ multiplex PCR; TCRdb stores in-frame clones only, minus some. The repertoire holds about 310,000 clones, with 85% as singletons. Sequencing was done on a sample of PBMCs or T cells enriched from blood (not recorded which). These receptors were collected from a woman in her twenties or thirties who had been exposed to COVID-19.

The chain combines TRBV27 with TRBJ2-7, with D possibly TRBD2 on 6 matching bases. The V end lost 5 bases, the J end lost 4 bases, and 24 bases lay between the germline ends. Germline V gives CDR1 MNHEY, CDR2 SMNVEV (reference sequence). The CDR3 consists of 17 residues. The CDR3 sequence: CASSKSFRAGSIYEQYF. The CDR3 nucleotides read TGTGCCAGCAGTAAGTCGTTCAGGGCGGGGTCAATATACGAGCAGTACTTC.

Here the CDR3 DNA reads TGTGCCAGCAGCCCATGGGGACTAGCGGAGCCCTTCACAGATACGCAGTATTTT. It is translated as CASSPWGLAEPFTDTQYF. The chain employs TRBV7-8 and TRBJ2-3; 11 nucleotides line up with TRBD2. Germline CDR1 is SGHVS and CDR2 is FQNEAQ. The CDR3 length is 18 residues. The ends lost 5 bases at V and 2 bases at J; junction bases unmatched: 12.

The chain couples TRBV21-1 to TRBJ1-1; the DNA was not compared with TRBD1, the D call given in the table. TRBV21-1 is given as a pseudogene. CDR3 length: 15 residues. The CDR3 DNA is TGTGCCAGCAGCGCGACGACCGACAGGAACACTGAAGCTTTCTTT. This codes for CASSATTDRNTEAFF.

The chain combines TRBV7-2 with TRBJ2-7, with D hard to call. Trimming took 1 base from V and 2 from J, leaving 6 bases between them. CDR3 length: 13 residues. CDR1 is SGHTA and CDR2 is FQGNSA in the germline V gene. CDR3 in DNA: TGTGCCAGCAGCTTAGGCAGTACCTACGAGCAGTACTTC. Its protein is CASSLGSTYEQYF.

This chain connects TRBV28 to TRBJ1-2; no firm D call. Germline V gene sequence: CDR1 MDHEN, CDR2 SYDVKM. There are 14 residues in the CDR3. V lost 5 bases and J 0 bases, leaving 10 bases between the germline ends. The CDR3 DNA reads as TGTGCCAGCAGTCTTCAGGTGTCTAACTATGGCTACACCTTC. This sequence encodes CASSLQVSNYGYTF.

The chain is built from TRBV18 and TRBJ1-2; no clear D. The CDR3 length is 15 residues. Trimming shortened V by 0 bases and J by 2 bases, and 10 bases separated the two germline ends. Germline loops: CDR1 KGHSH, CDR2 LQKENI. In nucleotides, the CDR3 is TGTGCCAGCTCACCACCGAGCTTAGTAAACTATGGCTACACCTTC. Translated: CASSPPSLVNYGYTF. Variable domain in full (rest from reference TRBV18 and TRBJ1-2): NAGVMQNPRHLVRRRGQEARLRCSPMKGHSHVYWYRQLPEEGLKFMVYLQKENIIDESGMPKERFSAEFPKEGPSILRIQQVVRGDSAAYFCASSPPSLVNYGYTFGSGTRLTVV.

J is TRBJ2-3 and V is TRBV7-9, with D unclear. The CDR3 totals 14 residues. Germline lookup yields CDR1 SEHNR and CDR2 FQNEAQ (reference sequence). V was shortened by 5 bases and J by 1 base, with 10 bases between the two germline ends. The DNA for the CDR3 is TGTGCCAGCAGCCGTCGATCGGGCACAGATACGCAGTATTTT. Its protein product is CASSRRSGTDTQYF.

The rearrangement uses TRBV9 and TRBJ2-7, with D possibly matching TRBD1 (6 bases). CDR1 and CDR2 from the germline V gene are SGDLS and YYNGEE. The V gene lost 1 base and the J gene lost 4 bases, with 15 bases spanning the gap. The CDR3 sequence is 15 residues long. In nucleotides, the CDR3 is TGTGCCAGCAGCGTATCACCCGGGACACAGTACGAGCAGTACTTC. This encodes CASSVSPGTQYEQYF.

The chain couples TRBV5-4 to TRBJ1-3; TRBD1 might be the D (6 bases). V lost 2 bases and J 4 bases, leaving 10 bases between the germline ends. Germline-derived CDR1 and CDR2 are SGHNT and YYREEE (reference sequence). This CDR3 spans 14 amino acids. The DNA for the CDR3 is TGTGCCAGCAGCTTTTGGGGGCCGGGAAACACCATATATTTT. Protein: CASSFWGPGNTIYF.

This clone occurred once. The DNA of the CDR3 is TGCGCCAGCAGCTTGTCGGGAAGGGCTGCAGATACGCAGTATTTT. This translates into CASSLSGRAADTQYF. The chain has TRBV5-1 and TRBJ2-3; D perhaps matches TRBD2 (5 bases). Per germline, CDR1 SGHRS and CDR2 YFSETQ. Trimming removed 1 base from V and 4 bases from J, with 13 bases in between. The CDR3 extends over 15 amino acids.

The chain recombines TRBV9 with TRBJ1-2, with 7 bases lining up with TRBD1. The V gene end was trimmed by 1 base and the J gene end by 1 base; junction bases not matched to a gene: 7. Germline V lookup: CDR1 SGDLS, CDR2 YYNGEE. The CDR3 extends over 16 amino acids. The CDR3 protein is CASSVRGTANNYGYTF. CDR3 bases: TGTGCCAGCAGCGTAAGGGGGACAGCCAATAACTATGGCTACACCTTC.

The chain links TRBV7-2 to TRBJ1-2; weak D call: TRBD1 (5 bases). The ends were cut back, 6 bases at V and 7 bases at J, with 21 bases in the middle. From germline, CDR1 is SGHTA and CDR2 FQGNSA. This CDR3 has 15 residues. For the CDR3, the DNA is TGTGCCAGCAGTCAAAAGGGGATGCGGGGGGGTGGCTACACCTTC. This sequence encodes CASSQKGMRGGGYTF.

The chain is built from TRBV6-4 and TRBJ1-6; D not resolved. Germline CDR1 is MRHNA and CDR2 is SNTAGT. The ends were cut back, 6 bases at V and 8 bases at J, with 11 bases in the middle. This CDR3 has 13 residues. The CDR3 spells CASSLTRDSPLHF. Written as DNA, the CDR3 is TGTGCCAGCAGCCTGACCCGGGATTCACCCCTCCACTTT.

The gene calls are TRBV7-2 and TRBJ2-5; 11 bases fit TRBD2. The CDR3 extends over 15 amino acids. Looked up from germline, CDR1 is SGHTA and CDR2 is FQGNSA. J lost 4 bases, V lost 3 bases, and 4 bases had no gene match. The CDR3 DNA reads as TGTGCCAGCAGCTTTAGCGGGGGGGCCGGAGAGACCCAGTACTTC. Translating it yields CASSFSGGAGETQYF. Full variable domain (missing parts from reference TRBV7-2 and TRBJ2-5): GAGVSQSPSNKVTEKGKDVELRCDPISGHTALYWYRQSLGQGLEFLIYFQGNSAPDKSGLPSDRFSAERTGGSVSTLTIQRTQQEDSAVYLCASSFSGGAGETQYFGPGTRLLVL.

The chain links TRBV28 to TRBJ2-7, with 11 bases identical to TRBD2. Looked up from germline, CDR1 is MDHEN and CDR2 is SYDVKM. The trim removed 5 bases at V and 7 bases at J, leaving 7 bases unmatched. The CDR3 runs 14 residues. The CDR3 sequence is CASSNSGRAGEQYF. The CDR3 coding sequence is TGTGCCAGCAGTAATAGCGGGAGGGCCGGGGAGCAGTACTTC.

The chain combines TRBV30 with TRBJ2-3; D is unclear. Germline CDR1 and CDR2: GTSNPN and SVGIG (reference sequence). This CDR3 contains 15 residues. V was trimmed by 2 bases and J by 0 bases, leaving 12 bases between them. CDR3: CAWSSPAASTDTQYF. CDR3 coding DNA: TGTGCCTGGAGTTCCCCCGCGGCTAGCACAGATACGCAGTATTTT. Full variable domain (remainder filled in from reference TRBV30 and TRBJ2-3): SQTIHQWPATLVQPVGSPLSLECTVEGTSNPNLYWYRQAAGRGLQLLFYSVGIGQISSEVPQNLSASRPQDRQFILSSKKLLLSDSGFYLCAWSSPAASTDTQYFGPGTRLTVL.

Turning to this clone: The same CDR3 is also encoded by other DNA sequences in this sample. The chain has TRBV27 and TRBJ1-5; TRBD1 aligns across 7 bases. CDR3 length: 14 residues. Trimming took 5 bases from V and 3 from J; bases not matched to a gene: 4. The V gene's germline CDR1 is MNHEY and CDR2 SMNVEV (reference sequence). CDR3: CASSLGQVNQPQHF. Here the CDR3 DNA reads TGTGCCAGCAGTCTTGGACAGGTCAATCAGCCCCAGCATTTT.

The V call is TRBV7-9, the J call TRBJ2-7; 12 bases map to TRBD2. The junction had 3 bases not matched to a gene; V was cut back by 3 bases and J by 3 bases. Looked up from germline, CDR1 is SEHNR and CDR2 is FQNEAQ (reference sequence). The CDR3 is 15 amino acids. CDR3 nucleotide sequence: TGTGCCAGCAGCTTGGGGGGACTAGCGGGCTACGAGCAGTACTTC. This codes for CASSLGGLAGYEQYF.

V gene TRBV28 combines with J gene TRBJ1-2; 8 bases fit TRBD1. The V gene end was trimmed by 6 bases and the J gene end by 5 bases; junction bases not matched to a gene: 14. CDR1 MDHEN and CDR2 SYDVKM come from the germline V gene. The CDR3 consists of 16 residues. The CDR3 is CASRPDRVGVPYGYTF. The CDR3, as DNA: TGTGCCAGCAGACCGGACAGGGTAGGGGTCCCTTATGGCTACACCTTC.

For this clone: A clone one base away is much larger, so this may be a read error. The chain joins TRBV2 to TRBJ1-5, with no clear D. The CDR3 sequence is 13 residues long. Germline CDR1 SNHLY, CDR2 FYNNEI. Trimming removed 2 bases from V and 2 bases from J, with 4 bases in between. CDR3 in amino acids: CASSEQGNQPQHF. CDR3 coding DNA: TGTGCCAGCAGTGAACAGGGCAATCAGCCCCAGCATTTT.

V gene TRBV11-1 combines with J gene TRBJ2-7; D possibly corresponds to TRBD2 (7 bases). The ends were cut back, 1 base at V and 3 bases at J, with 10 bases in the middle. The V gene's germline CDR1 is SGHAT and CDR2 FQDESV (reference sequence). This CDR3 contains 14 residues. The CDR3 DNA is TGTGCCAGCAGCTTAGGGGGGGGCGTCTACGAGCAGTACTTC. Translating it yields CASSLGGGVYEQYF.

The chain carries TRBV5-1 and TRBJ2-7; 7 bases map to TRBD2. The V gene end was trimmed by 4 bases and the J gene end by 6 bases; junction bases not matched to a gene: 16. This CDR3 region has 16 residues. From germline, CDR1 is SGHRS and CDR2 YFSETQ. Here the CDR3 reads CASSPGTSDETREQYF. Here the CDR3 DNA reads TGCGCCAGCAGCCCGGGTACTAGCGACGAGACACGCGAGCAGTACTTC.

The genes are TRBV5-1 and TRBJ2-1; 8 bases fit TRBD1. The CDR3 runs to 14 residues. With 4 bases clipped from V and 3 bases from J, the junction kept 3 bases outside the gene matches. In germline, CDR1 is SGHRS, CDR2 YFSETQ. The CDR3 DNA is TGCGCCAGCAGCCCAACAGGGGGCTACAATGAGCAGTTCTTC. Protein sequence: CASSPTGGYNEQFF.

The V and J genes are TRBV10-3 and TRBJ2-1, with TRBD2 identical over 16 bases. J lost 6 bases, V lost 7 bases, and 9 bases had no gene match. This CDR3 spans 17 amino acids. The germline CDR1 and CDR2 sequences are ENHRY and SYGVKD. The CDR3 is CAITGTSGGAVFNEQFF. CDR3 DNA: TGTGCCATCACGGGGACTAGCGGGGGGGCAGTCTTCAATGAGCAGTTCTTC.